These 20 T cell receptor beta chains came from one sample sequenced in a study of cytomegalovirus exposure and HLA in healthy donors. With 60 Vbeta and 13 Jbeta primers, the PCR was carried out. Here immunoSEQ multiplex PCR was the method, and the copy in TCRdb shows in-frame clones only, minus some. The sample carries tens of thousands of clones, 79% recorded once. Sequences were obtained from PBMCs. These receptor sequences come from a man aged 30-40 years in good health and CMV-seronegative.

The J gene is TRBJ1-2, the V gene TRBV5-1; no definite D call. The CDR3 contains 14 residues. The germline V gene has CDR1 SGHRS and CDR2 YFSETQ. Between the trimmed V and J ends, which lost 0 bases and 2 bases, there was a span of 8 bases. The CDR3 region is CASSLASGNYGYTF. In DNA, the CDR3 is TGCGCCAGCAGCTTGGCGTCGGGAAACTATGGCTACACCTTC.

This clone appeared a single time. V and J are TRBV7-2 and TRBJ2-7; 9 nucleotides line up with TRBD2. The trim removed 0 bases at V and 6 bases at J, leaving 9 bases unmatched. Per germline, CDR1 SGHTA and CDR2 FQGNSA. The CDR3 has 16 residues. CDR3 in amino acids: CASSLAARAGGSEQYF. The CDR3 bases are TGTGCCAGCAGCTTAGCCGCCCGAGCGGGGGGTTCCGAGCAGTACTTC.

The J gene is TRBJ1-2, the V gene TRBV28, with D hard to call. Trimming cost V 5 bases and J 7 bases, with 14 bases left between them. This CDR3 region has 13 residues. Per germline, CDR1 MDHEN and CDR2 SYDVKM. CDR3 sequence (DNA): TGTGCCAGCAGTCTGGCGGGTACCGGTGGCTACACCTTC. Translated: CASSLAGTGGYTF.

For the CDR3, the DNA is TGCAGCGCAGGACAGGGGGACACCGGGGAGCTGTTTTTT. Protein product: CSAGQGDTGELFF. The J gene is TRBJ2-2, the V gene TRBV29-1; 10 positions agree with TRBD1. The ends lost 7 bases at V and 3 bases at J; junction bases unmatched: 2. The length of the CDR3 is 13 residues. Germline V gene lookup returns CDR1 SQVTM and CDR2 ANQGSEA.

The chain joins TRBV19 to TRBJ1-6, with 9 bases identical to TRBD1. This CDR3 region has 16 residues. The ends lost 3 bases at V and 7 bases at J; junction bases unmatched: 7. Germline CDR1 LNHDA, CDR2 SQIVND (reference sequence). The CDR3 here is CASSMGQGAINSPLHF. CDR3 in DNA: TGTGCCAGTAGTATGGGACAGGGAGCCATAAATTCACCCCTCCACTTT.

This sequence joins TRBV7-2 and TRBJ2-7; D is unresolved. Germline V gene lookup returns CDR1 SGHTA and CDR2 FQGNSA. The CDR3 is 14 residues long. V gave up 5 bases and J gave up 7 bases, with 18 bases separating them. Here the CDR3 DNA reads TGTGCCAGCAGCCCACTCCGACAAGCTGAGGAGCAGTACTTC. Translated: CASSPLRQAEEQYF.

This clone was seen a handful of times. The chain links TRBV5-8 to TRBJ1-1; D not resolved. V dropped 4 bases and J dropped 0 bases, with 19 bases sitting between them. The germline V gene encodes CDR1 SGHTS and CDR2 YDEGEE. The CDR3 is 17 amino acids. The DNA for the CDR3 is TGTGCCAGCAGCCTCGGAGAAGGACTCGACCTGAACACTGAAGCTTTCTTT. As protein: CASSLGEGLDLNTEAFF.

Only one count was recorded for this clone. The V gene is TRBV14, the J gene TRBJ2-1; D not resolved. The germline gives CDR1 SGHDN, CDR2 FVKESK. The CDR3 is 14 residues long. Trimming took 0 bases from V and 7 from J, leaving 10 bases between them. This CDR3 is CASSQDLTENEQFF. In DNA, the CDR3 is TGTGCCAGCAGCCAAGATCTAACCGAGAATGAGCAGTTCTTC.

The V and J genes are TRBV5-5 and TRBJ1-5; D remains ambiguous. Germline V lookup: CDR1 SGHKS, CDR2 YYEKEE (reference sequence). Trimming stripped 4 bases from V and 2 bases from J, with 19 bases between. The CDR3 covers 17 residues. The CDR3 bases are TGTGCCAGCAGCCCAGGATGGGGAGGTAGCGGCAATCAGCCCCAGCATTTT. This codes for CASSPGWGGSGNQPQHF.

The gene calls are TRBV12-5 and TRBJ2-7, with 7 bases lining up with TRBD2. The germline gives CDR1 LGHNT, CDR2 FRNRAP. The V and J ends lost 7 bases and 4 bases, in that order; junction bases with no gene match: 7. This CDR3 is built from 13 residues. CDR3 region: CASALGGNYEQYF. CDR3 in DNA: TGTGCTAGTGCCTTGGGGGGGAATTACGAGCAGTACTTC.

The chain combines TRBV5-6 with TRBJ2-7; D is possibly TRBD1 (6 bases). Germline V gives CDR1 SGHDT, CDR2 YYEEEE. This CDR3 contains 14 residues. The V end was cut by 3 bases, the J end by 2 bases, with 12 bases between. CDR3 bases: TGTGCCAGCAGCTGGGGGACACCTACCTACGAGCAGTACTTC. This encodes CASSWGTPTYEQYF. Full variable domain (missing parts from reference TRBV5-6 and TRBJ2-7): DAGVTQSPTHLIKTRGQQVTLRCSPKSGHDTVSWYQQALGQGPQFIFQYYEEEERQRGNFPDRFSGHQFPNYSSELNVNALLLGDSALYLCASSWGTPTYEQYFGPGTRLTVT.

V usage is TRBV5-4 and J usage is TRBJ2-3, with 12 bases aligning to TRBD2. CDR1 is SGHNT and CDR2 is YYREEE in the germline V gene (reference sequence). The trim removed 1 base at V and 3 bases at J, leaving 3 bases unmatched. The CDR3 has 16 amino acids. As DNA, the CDR3 is TGTGCCAGCAGCTTGAAGCTAGCGGGGGGGACAGATACGCAGTATTTT. As protein: CASSLKLAGGTDTQYF.

The chain employs TRBV12-5 and TRBJ1-5, with TRBD1 matching 9 bases. This CDR3 has 18 amino acids. Germline V gene lookup returns CDR1 LGHNT and CDR2 FRNRAP. With 1 base clipped from V and 2 bases from J, the junction kept 9 bases outside the gene matches. Here the CDR3 DNA reads TGTGCTAGTGGTTTGGATATAACAGGGGGCGGGGGCAATCAGCCCCAGCATTTT. It yields the protein CASGLDITGGGGNQPQHF.

The chain joins TRBV29-1 to TRBJ2-7; tentatively, D is TRBD2 (6 bases). The CDR3 is made up of 16 amino acids. Germline V gene lookup returns CDR1 SQVTM and CDR2 ANQGSEA. V lost 6 bases, J lost 0 bases, and 21 bases lay in between. CDR3 sequence reads: CSVRPRDSDLSYEQYF. The CDR3 DNA follows: TGCAGCGTGAGACCCCGGGACTCCGATCTCTCCTACGAGCAGTACTTC.

This chain uses TRBV6-1 with TRBJ2-1; D may be TRBD1 (6 bases). The germline V and J ends were trimmed by 4 bases and 7 bases, with 14 bases remaining between them. CDR3 size: 14 residues. Germline lookup yields CDR1 MNHNS and CDR2 SASEGT. This chain's CDR3 is CASSARGKTNEQFF. As DNA, the CDR3 is TGTGCCAGCAGTGCCAGGGGTAAGACGAATGAGCAGTTCTTC.

This chain uses TRBV19 with TRBJ1-1; 7 nucleotides line up with TRBD1. The V gene end was trimmed by 6 bases and the J gene end by 4 bases; junction bases not matched to a gene: 8. The CDR3 extends over 14 amino acids. Germline CDR1 LNHDA, CDR2 SQIVND (reference sequence). The chain's CDR3 is CASSETGRPTEAFF. Here the CDR3 DNA reads TGTGCCAGTAGCGAGACAGGGCGGCCCACTGAAGCTTTCTTT.

The chain employs TRBV5-5 and TRBJ1-2; 9 nucleotides line up with TRBD1. The CDR3 totals 15 residues. The germline CDR1 and CDR2 sequences are SGHKS and YYEKEE (reference sequence). V lost 4 bases to trimming and J lost 4 bases; unmatched junction nucleotides: 8. The CDR3 region is CASSPGQGAFYGYTF. CDR3 nucleotides: TGTGCCAGCAGCCCGGGACAGGGAGCCTTCTATGGCTACACCTTC. The entire variable domain, with the rest obtained from reference TRBV5-5 and TRBJ1-2, is as follows: DAGVTQSPTHLIKTRGQQVTLRCSPISGHKSVSWYQQVLGQGPQFIFQYYEKEERGRGNFPDRFSARQFPNYSSELNVNALLLGDSALYLCASSPGQGAFYGYTFGSGTRLTVV.

The gene calls are TRBV5-6 and TRBJ2-7; 8 positions agree with TRBD1. The CDR3 has 14 residues. CDR1 is SGHDT and CDR2 is YYEEEE in the germline V gene. V shed 0 bases and J 7 bases; nucleotides not matched to a gene: 6. CDR3: CASSLVTGVGEQYF. DNA for the CDR3: TGTGCCAGCAGCTTGGTGACAGGGGTGGGTGAGCAGTACTTC.

This chain links TRBV2 with TRBJ1-2; D perhaps matches TRBD1 (5 bases). CDR3 length: 14 residues. Trimming cost V 5 bases and J 0 bases, with 10 bases left between them. Germline CDR1 is SNHLY and CDR2 is FYNNEI. The CDR3 DNA sequence: TGTGCCAGCAGTCAGACAGTTACTAACTATGGCTACACCTTC. Its protein product is CASSQTVTNYGYTF.

The chain uses TRBV2 and TRBJ2-7; D may be TRBD2 (7 bases). Germline V lookup: CDR1 SNHLY, CDR2 FYNNEI. This CDR3 is built from 15 residues. V was trimmed by 6 bases and J by 3 bases, leaving 18 bases between them. The CDR3 loop is CASSPDGGAFYEQYF. The CDR3, as DNA: TGTGCCAGCAGCCCCGATGGGGGGGCTTTCTACGAGCAGTACTTC.